This entry lists 5 T cell receptor beta chains sequenced from one sample in a study of regulatory T cells in long-lasting Graves disease. Construction of the TCR beta libraries employed iRepertoire HTBI primers in conjunction with Arm-PCR of CDR3 regions. From the multiplex PCR reads, TCRdb called clonotypes with MiXCR, one entry per CDR3 protein. The profile shows 420,000 or so distinct CDR3 sequences, 15% to 20% of them singletons. Stated time point: newly diagnosed GD, antithyroid drugs for less than 3 months. Extracted PBMC RNA gave rise to the TCR library. The sample was also reused in another study, on T cells in Graves' hyperthyroidism and ophthalmopathy.

The sequencing here drew on peripheral blood mononuclear cells (PBMCs), taken at new diagnosis, from a patient treated with antithyroid drugs. The receptors were gathered from a young woman with Graves disease.

This clonotype appeared a few times. V is TRBV29-1 and J is TRBJ1-1; D is ambiguous. The CDR3 runs 13 residues. Trimming stripped 7 bases from V and 0 bases from J, with 12 bases between. Germline values: CDR1 SQVTM, CDR2 ANQGSEA. The CDR3 nucleotides read TGCAGCGGGAGCGGACGGATGAACACTGAAGCTTTCTTT. Protein product: CSGSGRMNTEAFF.

V usage is TRBV5-6 and J usage is TRBJ1-6; D unclear. Germline assignment: CDR1 SGHDT and CDR2 YYEEEE. The CDR3 runs to 16 residues. V lost 2 bases and J lost 0, with 9 bases in between. In nucleotides, the CDR3 is TGTGCCAGCAGCTTAAGATCGAGCTCCTATAATTCACCCCTCCACTTT. Protein product: CASSLRSSSYNSPLHF.

V is TRBV15 and J is TRBJ1-1; the D gene is possibly TRBD1 (6 bases). CDR1 and CDR2 from the germline V gene are LNHNV and YYDKDF (reference sequence). The CDR3 sequence is 16 residues long. V was trimmed by 1 base and J by 2 bases, leaving 14 bases between them. DNA for the CDR3: TGTGCCACCAGCAGAGGTAAAGACAGGTTAAACACTGAAGCTTTCTTT. Translated: CATSRGKDRLNTEAFF.

Many counts were recorded for this clonotype. The J gene is TRBJ2-1, the V gene TRBV5-1; 9 bases agree with TRBD2. CDR1 is SGHRS and CDR2 is YFSETQ in the germline V gene. Trimming took 5 bases from V and 8 from J; bases not matched to a gene: 14. The CDR3 is made up of 16 amino acids. Here the CDR3 reads CASRIVAGEVDDEQFF. The CDR3 DNA is TGCGCCAGCAGAATTGTAGCGGGAGAAGTTGACGATGAGCAGTTCTTC.

This clonotype has only a few counts. V and J are TRBV9 and TRBJ2-3; 12 bases map to TRBD2. V lost 4 bases to trimming and J lost 4 bases; unmatched junction nucleotides: 7. CDR1 is SGDLS and CDR2 is YYNGEE in the germline V gene. The CDR3 runs to 16 residues. The CDR3 sequence is CASSSSLAGGADTQYF. As DNA, the CDR3 is TGTGCCAGCAGCTCGTCCCTAGCGGGAGGGGCAGATACGCAGTATTTT. The complete variable domain, with remaining parts taken from reference TRBV9 and TRBJ2-3, reads DSGVTQTPKHLITATGQRVTLRCSPRSGDLSVYWYQQSLDQGLQFLIQYYNGEERAKGNILERFSAQQFPDLHSELNLSSLELGDSALYFCASSSSLAGGADTQYFGPGTRLTVL.